This TCR beta chain was retrieved from a study of T cells after somatic rescue of genetic block. The germline V and J ends were trimmed by 1 base and 1 base, with 8 bases remaining between them. There are 14 residues in the CDR3. Per germline, CDR1 SGHRS and CDR2 YFSETQ. Generated by immunoSEQ multiplex PCR, the TCRdb table keeps only in-frame clones and is missing some. Of under 150,000 clones detected, just over 90% appear once; the ten largest clones hold about 1.5%. Material: peripheral blood mononuclear cells (PBMCs). The V call is TRBV5-1, the J call TRBJ1-2, with unresolved D. The origin of this receptor is a woman aged 18-29 years. The CDR3 DNA reads as TGCGCCAGCAGCTTGAGAACAGATAACTATGGCTACACCTTC. This encodes CASSLRTDNYGYTF.